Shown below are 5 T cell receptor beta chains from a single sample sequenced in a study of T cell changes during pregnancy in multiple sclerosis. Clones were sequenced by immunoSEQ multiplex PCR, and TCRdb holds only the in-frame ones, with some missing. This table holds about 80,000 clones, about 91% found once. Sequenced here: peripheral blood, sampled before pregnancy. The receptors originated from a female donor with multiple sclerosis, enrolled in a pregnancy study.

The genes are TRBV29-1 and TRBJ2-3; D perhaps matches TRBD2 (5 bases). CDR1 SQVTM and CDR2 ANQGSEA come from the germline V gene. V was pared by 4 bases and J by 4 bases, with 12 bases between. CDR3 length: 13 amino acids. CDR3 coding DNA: TGCAGCGTTGCAAGCGGTTCTTCAGATACGCAGTATTTT. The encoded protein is CSVASGSSDTQYF.

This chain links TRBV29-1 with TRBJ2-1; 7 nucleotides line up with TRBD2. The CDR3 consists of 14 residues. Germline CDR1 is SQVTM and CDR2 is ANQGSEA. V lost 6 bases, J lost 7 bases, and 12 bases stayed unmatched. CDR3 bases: TGCAGCGTGGGGCGGGCTAGCGGAGAGAATGAGCAGTTCTTC. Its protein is CSVGRASGENEQFF.

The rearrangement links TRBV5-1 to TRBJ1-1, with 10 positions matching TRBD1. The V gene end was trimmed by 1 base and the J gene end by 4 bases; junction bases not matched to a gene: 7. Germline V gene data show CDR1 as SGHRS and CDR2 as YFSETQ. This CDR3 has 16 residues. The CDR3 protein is CASSLQLGQGSTEAFF. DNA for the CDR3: TGCGCCAGCAGCTTGCAGTTGGGACAGGGGTCCACTGAAGCTTTCTTT. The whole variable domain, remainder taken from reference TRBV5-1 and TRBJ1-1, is KAGVTQTPRYLIKTRGQQVTLSCSPISGHRSVSWYQQTPGQGLQFLFEYFSETQRNKGNFPGRFSGRQFSNSRSEMNVSTLELGDSALYLCASSLQLGQGSTEAFFGQGTRLTVV.

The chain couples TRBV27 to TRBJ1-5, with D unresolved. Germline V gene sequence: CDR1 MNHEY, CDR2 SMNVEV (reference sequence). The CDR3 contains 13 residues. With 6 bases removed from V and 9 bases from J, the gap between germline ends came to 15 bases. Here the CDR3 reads CASSLDTGGPQHF. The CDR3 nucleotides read TGTGCCAGCAGCCTAGACACCGGAGGGCCCCAGCATTTT.

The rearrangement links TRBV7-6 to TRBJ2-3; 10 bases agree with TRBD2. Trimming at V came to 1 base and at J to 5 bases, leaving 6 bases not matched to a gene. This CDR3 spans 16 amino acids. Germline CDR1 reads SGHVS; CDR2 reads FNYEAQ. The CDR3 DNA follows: TGTGCCAGCAGCTTAGGCTGGACTAGCGGAAAAGATACGCAGTATTTT. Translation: CASSLGWTSGKDTQYF.